This T cell receptor beta chain was obtained from a study of Ad26.COV2.S vaccination and SARS-CoV-2 variants. Study in general: Intramuscularly, Ad26.COV2.S was given either once or twice, 56 days apart.

This clone was detected a few times. The V gene lost 4 bases and the J gene lost 9 bases, with 17 bases spanning the gap. The CDR3 is 14 amino acids. Germline V CDR1 and CDR2: SGHDT, YYEEEE. Specified treatment: 19 received Ad26.COV2.S at low or high dose, single or two shots; about 5 received placebo; per-sample allocation not given. Each sample was drawn 63 days after the first injection (of vaccine or placebo). This adult donor, from Boston, was 18-55 years old. Assay used: immunoSEQ multiplex PCR; TCRdb lists only in-frame clones, some missing. The repertoire holds roughly 500,000 clones, with about 88% as singletons.

The source was peripheral blood, collected in a trial of Ad26.COV2.S vaccine versus placebo. This sequence originates from a person aged 18-60 years who received the Ad26.COV2.S COVID-19 vaccine or a placebo. The chain recombines TRBV5-6 with TRBJ1-3, with D possibly being TRBD1 (6 bases). As DNA, the CDR3 is TGTGCCAGCAGCAACCGGGACATTCACGTCACCATATATTTT. This codes for CASSNRDIHVTIYF.